Each of the 6 T cell receptor beta chains below was sequenced from the same sample in a study of blood T cell repertoires in COVID-19. Measured with immunoSEQ multiplex PCR; TCRdb has only the in-frame clones, and not every one. The table has around 250,000 clones, about four fifths seen once. Sequencing was performed on peripheral blood. The receptors derive from a woman between 18 and 29 years old with acute or convalescent COVID-19.

V and J are TRBV5-1 and TRBJ2-7; D might be TRBD2 (5 bases). The germline V gene encodes CDR1 SGHRS and CDR2 YFSETQ. V was cut by 4 bases and J by 4 bases, with 18 bases left in between. The CDR3 totals 15 residues. The CDR3 protein is CASSPEAQPRYEQYF. DNA for the CDR3: TGCGCCAGCAGCCCGGAGGCACAGCCAAGGTACGAGCAGTACTTC.

This chain uses TRBV29-1 with TRBJ2-7; a weak D match, TRBD2 (5 bases). This CDR3 region has 14 residues. V gave up 6 bases and J gave up 0 bases, with 15 bases separating them. CDR1 is SQVTM, CDR2 ANQGSEA, per germline. CDR3: CSVEIGVSSYEQYF. The CDR3 bases are TGCAGCGTCGAAATCGGGGTCTCCTCCTACGAGCAGTACTTC.

V usage is TRBV4-3 and J usage is TRBJ2-1; D remains unclear. CDR3 length equals 16 residues. Germline loops: CDR1 LGHNA, CDR2 YSLEER. V lost 0 bases, J lost 4 bases, and 13 bases lay in between. The CDR3 nucleotides read TGCGCCAGCAGCCAAGATTTGGGCGTGCTATACAATGAGCAGTTCTTC. This sequence encodes CASSQDLGVLYNEQFF.

The rearrangement joins TRBV6-5 to TRBJ1-1; D might be TRBD1 (5 bases). Per the germline V gene, CDR1 is MNHEY and CDR2 is SVGAGI. The V end was cut by 4 bases, the J end by 2 bases, with 11 bases between. The length of the CDR3 is 14 residues. CDR3: CASSLDSTNTEAFF. The CDR3, as DNA: TGTGCCAGCAGTTTAGACAGCACCAACACTGAAGCTTTCTTT.

This rearrangement joins TRBV19 to TRBJ1-5; 7 bases are shared with TRBD1. V shed 5 bases and J 0 bases; nucleotides not matched to a gene: 19. This CDR3 contains 20 residues. Germline CDR1 and CDR2: LNHDA and SQIVND (reference sequence). For the CDR3, the DNA is TGTGCCAGTAGTGCGACGTTAAACCCGGGACAGCCCGTTAGCAATCAGCCCCAGCATTTT. This codes for CASSATLNPGQPVSNQPQHF.

This clone was found a few times. The J gene is TRBJ1-2, the V gene TRBV6-5; D is undetermined. Germline CDR1 reads MNHEY; CDR2 reads SVGAGI. V dropped 2 bases and J dropped 5 bases, with 6 bases sitting between them. The CDR3 is 12 amino acids. CDR3 sequence: CASSYDLYGYTF. The CDR3 DNA follows: TGTGCCAGCAGTTACGATCTATATGGCTACACCTTC.